This T cell receptor (beta chain) was captured by sequencing in a study of blood T cell repertoires in COVID-19 (TCRdb year 2020). The study in broad terms: Samples covering the acute and convalescent phases of COVID-19 were provided by collaborators in the United States, Italy and Spain. The prospective study material was composed of cDNA or gDNA derived from T cells, B-cell-depleted T cells, or PBMCs. Deeply sampled blood TCRbeta repertoires from subjects exposed to, actively infected with, or recovered from COVID-19 were included in the dataset. The repertoires were released in a freely available public database intended as a resource for research on the immune response to SARS-CoV-2. Samples came from the ongoing ImmuneRACE study (first 160 participants) plus 1,254 subjects from 6 global collaborators. Nearly every sample came with metadata listing a de-identified subject ID, COVID-19 status, age in years and sex. Where available, HLA class I and class II types were taken from metadata supplied by the sample provider and were not determined by assay-based typing. The study at large found these results: Clinical and demographic metadata were provided uncurated, with the amount varying by source and participant.

TCRbeta CDR3 regions were amplified from genomic DNA using the immunoSEQ Assay, a bias-controlled multiplex PCR. Under the source paper's analysis protocol: Within the assay, amplification of reference gene primers was used to estimate how many nucleated cells each sample contained. Sequence reads were collapsed and filtered to measure the absolute abundance of every unique TCRbeta CDR3 rearrangement. Productive Simpson clonality was computed per sample as the square root of Simpson's diversity index over productive rearrangements. TCRdb carries this immuneACCESS record with in-frame sequences only. Its versions omit some clonotypes, under half of them owing to an unresolved V gene in the studies checked, with the rest unexplained. The V and J calls and the clone size are those of that table, but D and trimming were determined from the DNA. Within this sample are about 370,000 clones, with roughly 90% of them counted one time only. The ten biggest clones cover 1.7% of the sample.

Participants in the prospective study were enrolled through a virtual design, were aged roughly 18 to 100 years, and lived in some 24 United States geographic areas. To assign participants to cohorts, the prospective study relied on clinical history that participants themselves reported in a screening survey and a study questionnaire. Recovered participants in ImmuneRACE Cohort 3 were defined as having two consecutive negative NP/OP PCR tests, clearance from a healthcare professional, or resolution of symptoms. Mobile phlebotomists in the prospective study collected whole blood, serum and a nasopharyngeal or oropharyngeal swab from every participant. Over a roughly two-month period, participants in the prospective study had the option of providing additional blood draws and questionnaires. Blood samples from the prospective study were shipped frozen or at room temperature prior to DNA extraction.

Notes on this clone: The clone's antigen remains unknown. The record has no base qualities; no much larger clone is one base away.

The sequenced sample consisted of PBMCs or T cells enriched from blood (not recorded which). The sequence came from a woman aged 25 to 45 who had recovered from COVID-19.

The CDR3 region: CASSWDRGYGYTF. The DNA sequence is given as TGTGCCAGCAGCTGGGACAGGGGGTATGGCTACACCTTC. The chain employs TRBV7-3 and TRBJ1-2, with TRBD1 matching 11 junction bases. V is trimmed back by 4 bases and J by 5 bases, and the junction contains 0 bases that no gene match accounts for. CDR1 and CDR2 (SGHTA, FQGTGA) derive from the germline V gene. The CDR3, cysteine through phenylalanine, is 13 amino acids long. The only DNA kept is the CDR3, 39 bases in frame from the first base.